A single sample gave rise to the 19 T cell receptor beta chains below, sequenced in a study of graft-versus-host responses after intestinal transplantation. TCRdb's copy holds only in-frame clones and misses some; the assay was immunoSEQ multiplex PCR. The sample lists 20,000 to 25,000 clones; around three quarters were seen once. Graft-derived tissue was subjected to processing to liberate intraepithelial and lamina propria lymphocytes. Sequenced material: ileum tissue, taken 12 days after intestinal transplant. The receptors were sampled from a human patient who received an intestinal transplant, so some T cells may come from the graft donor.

The chain's CDR3 is CASSQGGTSGHTDTQYF. CDR3 DNA: TGTGCCAGCAGCCAAGGGGGGACTAGCGGGCACACAGATACGCAGTATTTT. The rearrangement uses TRBV4-2 and TRBJ2-3, with 12 bases aligning to TRBD2. CDR3 length equals 17 residues. The germline CDR1 and CDR2 sequences are LGHNA and YNFKEQ. After removal of 1 base from V and 2 bases from J, the junction contained 4 bases not matched to a gene.

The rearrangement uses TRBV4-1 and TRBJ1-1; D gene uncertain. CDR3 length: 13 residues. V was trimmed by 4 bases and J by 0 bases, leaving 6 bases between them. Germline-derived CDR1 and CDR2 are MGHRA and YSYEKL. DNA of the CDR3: TGCGCCAGCAGCCGAACTATGAACACTGAAGCTTTCTTT. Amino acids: CASSRTMNTEAFF.

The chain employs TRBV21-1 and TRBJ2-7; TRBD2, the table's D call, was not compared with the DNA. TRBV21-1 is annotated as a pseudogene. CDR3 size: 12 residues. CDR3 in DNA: TGTGCCAGCAGCAAAGTCCCTCCGGGGCAGTACTTC. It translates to CASSKVPPGQYF.

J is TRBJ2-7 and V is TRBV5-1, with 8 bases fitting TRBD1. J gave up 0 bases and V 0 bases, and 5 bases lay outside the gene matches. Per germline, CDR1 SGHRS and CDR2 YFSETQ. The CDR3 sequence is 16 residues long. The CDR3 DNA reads TGCGCCAGCAGCTTGGCCAGGGACAGGCCCTCCTACGAGCAGTACTTC. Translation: CASSLARDRPSYEQYF.

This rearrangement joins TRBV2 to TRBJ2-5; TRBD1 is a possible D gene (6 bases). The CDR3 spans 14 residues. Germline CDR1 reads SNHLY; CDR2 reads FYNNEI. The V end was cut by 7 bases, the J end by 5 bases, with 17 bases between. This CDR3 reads CASKGVAGWETQYF. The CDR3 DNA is TGTGCCAGCAAGGGGGTAGCCGGTTGGGAGACCCAGTACTTC.

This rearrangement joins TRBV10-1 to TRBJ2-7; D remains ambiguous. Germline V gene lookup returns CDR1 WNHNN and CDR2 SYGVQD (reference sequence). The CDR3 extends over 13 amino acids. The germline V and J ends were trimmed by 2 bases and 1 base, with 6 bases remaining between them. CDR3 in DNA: TGCGCCAGCAGTGAGGGGCCTTCCTACGAGCAGTACTTC. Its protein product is CASSEGPSYEQYF.

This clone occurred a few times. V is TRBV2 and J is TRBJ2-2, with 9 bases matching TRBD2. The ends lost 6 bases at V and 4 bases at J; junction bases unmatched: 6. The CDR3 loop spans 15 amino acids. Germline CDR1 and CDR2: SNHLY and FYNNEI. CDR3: CASRRAGGATGELFF. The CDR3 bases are TGTGCCAGCAGGCGAGCGGGAGGTGCCACCGGGGAGCTGTTTTTT.

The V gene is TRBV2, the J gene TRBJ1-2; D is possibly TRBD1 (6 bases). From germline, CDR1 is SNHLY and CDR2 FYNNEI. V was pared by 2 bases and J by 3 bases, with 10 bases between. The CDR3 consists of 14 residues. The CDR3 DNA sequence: TGTGCCAGCAGTGAATTCTCAGGGGACTATGGCTACACCTTC. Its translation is CASSEFSGDYGYTF.

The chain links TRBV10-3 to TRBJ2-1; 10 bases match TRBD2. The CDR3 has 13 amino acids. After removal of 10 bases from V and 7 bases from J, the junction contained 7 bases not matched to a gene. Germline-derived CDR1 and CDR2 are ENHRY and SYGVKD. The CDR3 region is CATSGTSVNEQFF. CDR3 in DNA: TGTGCCACCTCCGGGACTAGCGTGAATGAGCAGTTCTTC.

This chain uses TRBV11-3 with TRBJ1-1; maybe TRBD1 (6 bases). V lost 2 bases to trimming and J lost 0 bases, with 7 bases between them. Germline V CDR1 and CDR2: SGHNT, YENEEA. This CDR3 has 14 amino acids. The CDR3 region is CASSLTGLNTEAFF. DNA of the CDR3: TGTGCCAGCAGCTTAACAGGGTTGAACACTGAAGCTTTCTTT.

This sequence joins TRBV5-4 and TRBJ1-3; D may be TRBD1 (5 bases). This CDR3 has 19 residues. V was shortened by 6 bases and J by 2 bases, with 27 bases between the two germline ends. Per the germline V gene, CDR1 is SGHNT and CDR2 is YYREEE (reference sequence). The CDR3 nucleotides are TGTGCCAGCACCTTCTCCTCCTCAAACAGGAACTTAGCTGGAAACACCATATATTTT. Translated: CASTFSSSNRNLAGNTIYF.

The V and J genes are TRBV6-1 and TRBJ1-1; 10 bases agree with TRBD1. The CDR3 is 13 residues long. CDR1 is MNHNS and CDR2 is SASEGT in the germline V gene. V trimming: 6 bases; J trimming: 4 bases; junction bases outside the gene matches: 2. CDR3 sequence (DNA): TGTGCCAGCAGGAGGACAGGGGGCACTGAAGCTTTCTTT. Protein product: CASRRTGGTEAFF.

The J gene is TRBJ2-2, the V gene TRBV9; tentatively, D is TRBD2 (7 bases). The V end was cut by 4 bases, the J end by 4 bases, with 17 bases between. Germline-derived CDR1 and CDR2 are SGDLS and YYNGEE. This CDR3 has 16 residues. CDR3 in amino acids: CASSSAGASGTGELFF. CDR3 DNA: TGTGCCAGCAGCTCTGCGGGGGCTAGCGGCACCGGGGAGCTGTTTTTT.

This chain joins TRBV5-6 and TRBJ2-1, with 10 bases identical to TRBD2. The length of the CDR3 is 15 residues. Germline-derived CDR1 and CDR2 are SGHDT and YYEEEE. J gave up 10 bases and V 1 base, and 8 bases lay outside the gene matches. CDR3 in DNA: TGTGCCAGCAGCTTGAAGTCTAGCGGGAGTCGGGAGCAGTTCTTC. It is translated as CASSLKSSGSREQFF.

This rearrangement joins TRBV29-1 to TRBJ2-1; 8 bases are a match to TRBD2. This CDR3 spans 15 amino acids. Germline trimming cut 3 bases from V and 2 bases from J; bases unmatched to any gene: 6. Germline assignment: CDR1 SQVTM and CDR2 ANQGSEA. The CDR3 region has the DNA TGCAGCGTTGAGGGGTTAGCGGGGACCTACAATGAGCAGTTCTTC. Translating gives CSVEGLAGTYNEQFF.

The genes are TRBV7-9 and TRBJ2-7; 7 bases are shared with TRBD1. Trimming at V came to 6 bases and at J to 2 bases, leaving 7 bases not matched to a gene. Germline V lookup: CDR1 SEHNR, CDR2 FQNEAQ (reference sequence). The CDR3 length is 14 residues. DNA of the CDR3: TGTGCCAGCAGACCCGAGACAGGGACCTACGAGCAGTACTTC. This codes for CASRPETGTYEQYF. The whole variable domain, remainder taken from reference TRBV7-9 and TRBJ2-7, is DTGVSQNPRHKITKRGQNVTFRCDPISEHNRLYWYRQTLGQGPEFLTYFQNEAQLEKSRLLSDRFSAERPKGSFSTLEIQRTEQGDSAMYLCASRPETGTYEQYFGPGTRLTVT.

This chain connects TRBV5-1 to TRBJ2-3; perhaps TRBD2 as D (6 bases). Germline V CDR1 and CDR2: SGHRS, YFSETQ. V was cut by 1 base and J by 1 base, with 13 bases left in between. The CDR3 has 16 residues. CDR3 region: CASSLRGFPGTDTQYF. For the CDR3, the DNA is TGCGCCAGCAGCTTGCGGGGGTTTCCCGGCACAGATACGCAGTATTTT.

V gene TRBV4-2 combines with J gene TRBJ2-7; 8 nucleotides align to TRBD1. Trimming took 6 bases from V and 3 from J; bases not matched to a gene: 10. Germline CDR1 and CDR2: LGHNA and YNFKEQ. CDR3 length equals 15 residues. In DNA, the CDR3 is TGTGCCAGCAGTAAAGAGGGGACAGGTCACTACGAGCAGTACTTC. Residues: CASSKEGTGHYEQYF.

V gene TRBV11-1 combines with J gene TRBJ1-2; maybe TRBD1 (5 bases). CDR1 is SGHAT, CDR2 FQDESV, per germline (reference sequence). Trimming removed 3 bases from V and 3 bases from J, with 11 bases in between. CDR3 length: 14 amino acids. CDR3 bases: TGTGCCAGCAGCTTTGCGGGGACGGACTATGGCTACACCTTC. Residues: CASSFAGTDYGYTF. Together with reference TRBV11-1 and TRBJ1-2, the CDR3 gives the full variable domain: EAEVAQSPRYKITEKSQAVAFWCDPISGHATLYWYRQILGQGPELLVQFQDESVVDDSQLPKDRFSAERLKGVDSTLKIQPAELGDSAMYLCASSFAGTDYGYTFGSGTRLTVV.